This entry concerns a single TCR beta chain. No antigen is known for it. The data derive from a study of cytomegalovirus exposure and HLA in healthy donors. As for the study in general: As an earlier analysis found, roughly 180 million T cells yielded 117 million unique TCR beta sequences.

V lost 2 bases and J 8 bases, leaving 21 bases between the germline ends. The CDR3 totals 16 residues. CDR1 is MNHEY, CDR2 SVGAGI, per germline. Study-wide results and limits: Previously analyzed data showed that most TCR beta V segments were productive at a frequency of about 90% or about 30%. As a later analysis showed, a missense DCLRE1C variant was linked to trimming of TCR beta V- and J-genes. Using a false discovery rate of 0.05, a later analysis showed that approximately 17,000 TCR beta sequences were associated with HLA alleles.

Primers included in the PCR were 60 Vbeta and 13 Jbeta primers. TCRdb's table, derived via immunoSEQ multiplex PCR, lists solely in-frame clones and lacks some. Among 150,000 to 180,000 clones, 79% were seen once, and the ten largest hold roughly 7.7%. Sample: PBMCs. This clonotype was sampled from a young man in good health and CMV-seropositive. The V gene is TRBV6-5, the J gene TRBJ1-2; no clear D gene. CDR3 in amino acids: CASSYRVLREGGGYTF. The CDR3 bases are TGTGCCAGCAGTTACCGGGTATTAAGAGAGGGAGGCGGCTACACCTTC.